This T cell receptor (beta chain) originates from a study of blood T cell repertoires in COVID-19. Study context: Samples of COVID-19 (acute and convalescent) were obtained from the United States, Italy and Spain. PBMCs, B-cell-depleted T cells, or T cells were the source of the cDNA or gDNA that made up the material.

The ends were cut back, 2 bases at V and 4 bases at J, with 8 bases in the middle. CDR3 length: 13 residues. Looked up from germline, CDR1 is LNHDA and CDR2 is SQIVND (reference sequence). Seattle-derived patients entered the study during active infection and were followed longitudinally. Per the original data handling: Counts of nucleated cells, estimated from reference gene primer amplification, were obtained. Generated by immunoSEQ multiplex PCR, the TCRdb table keeps only in-frame clones and is missing some. Clonal size and the V and J genes are those of that table, whereas D and trimming came from the DNA. The table has 250,000 to 350,000 clones, 80% to 95% seen once.

This chain joins TRBV19 and TRBJ1-2; unclear D gene. The sample consisted of peripheral blood. This sequence was found in a woman under 40 with COVID-19, enrolled during active disease. CDR3 sequence: CASSIWSIYGYTF. As DNA, the CDR3 is TGTGCCAGTAGTATATGGAGTATCTATGGCTACACCTTC.